The clone carrying this T cell receptor beta chain has a count of ten or more. These data originate in a study of regulatory T cells in long-lasting Graves disease. Trimming left V 6 bases short and J 4 bases short, with 8 bases between. This CDR3 is built from 12 residues. The germline V gene encodes CDR1 SNHLY and CDR2 FYNNEI. Time point described: newly diagnosed GD, antithyroid drugs for less than 3 months. The TCR library used RNA extracted from PBMCs. Construction of TCR beta libraries relied on iRepertoire HTBI primers and on Arm-PCR targeting CDR3 regions. TCRdb processed the multiplex PCR reads anew with MiXCR; each CDR3 protein has one entry. The table has 550,000 or so distinct CDR3 sequences, about 12% seen once. The same data also went into a second study, on T cells in Graves' hyperthyroidism and ophthalmopathy.

The V and J genes are TRBV2 and TRBJ2-3; D unclear. The source is a woman in her twenties or thirties with Graves disease. The sample in question was peripheral blood mononuclear cells (PBMCs), obtained at new diagnosis, from a patient treated with antithyroid drugs. CDR3 protein: CASRARADTQYF. CDR3 nucleotides: TGTGCCAGCAGGGCTAGGGCAGATACGCAGTATTTT.